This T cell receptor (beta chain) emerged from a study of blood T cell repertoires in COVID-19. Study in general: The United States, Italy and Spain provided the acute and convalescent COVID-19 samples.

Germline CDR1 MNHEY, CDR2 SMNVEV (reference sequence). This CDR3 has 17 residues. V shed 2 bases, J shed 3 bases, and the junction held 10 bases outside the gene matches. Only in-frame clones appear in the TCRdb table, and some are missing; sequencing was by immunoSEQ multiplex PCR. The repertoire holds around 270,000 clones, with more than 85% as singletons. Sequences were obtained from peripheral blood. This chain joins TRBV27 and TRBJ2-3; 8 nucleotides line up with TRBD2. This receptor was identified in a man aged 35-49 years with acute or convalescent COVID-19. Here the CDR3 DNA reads TGTGCCAGCAGTTTACGGTTTCGAGCGGGGGCGACAGATACGCAGTATTTT. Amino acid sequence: CASSLRFRAGATDTQYF.